Listed here is a single TCR beta chain. The antigen remains undetermined. Stated treatment: oral pan-JAK inhibitor, 5-10 mg twice daily. Isolated RNA was reverse transcribed into cDNA used as the sequencing template. Method: immunoSEQ multiplex PCR; TCRdb's copy keeps in-frame clones and lacks some. The table has approximately 42,000 clones, about three fifths seen once. These data are taken from a study of CD8+ T cells in alopecia areata. Background on the study: The investigators scored severity in treated patients by the percentage of affected scalp area.

The CDR3 totals 14 residues. The germline gives CDR1 SGHVS, CDR2 FQNEAQ. Deletions cut 5 bases from V and 0 bases from J, with 11 bases between. General study results and limits: Lesional scalp, notably in alopecia totalis/universalis, had clonality above that of normal scalp.

The sample consisted of CD8+ T cells sorted from blood, taken at week 4, from a patient treated with tofacitinib. This rearrangement joins TRBV7-8 to TRBJ2-7; D possibly uses TRBD1 or TRBD2 (6 bases each). This TCR was sampled from a human donor with alopecia areata. The CDR3 region has the DNA TGTGCCAGCAGCGGGGGGACAATCTCCTACGAGCAGTACTTC. Amino acids: CASSGGTISYEQYF.